This entry is about one T cell receptor beta chain. There is no known antigen for this receptor. No base qualities exist here, and no much larger clone lies one base off it. In the prospective study, participants were roughly 18 to 95 years old, resided in 25 or so geographic areas of the United States, and were enrolled through a virtual design. In the prospective study, participants were assigned to cohorts based on the clinical history participants reported in a screening survey and a study questionnaire. Recovered participants in ImmuneRACE Cohort 3 were defined as having two consecutive negative NP/OP PCR tests, clearance from a healthcare professional, or resolution of symptoms. In the prospective study, mobile phlebotomists collected whole blood, serum and a nasopharyngeal or oropharyngeal swab from each participant. Additional blood draws and questionnaires over an approximately two-month period could optionally be provided by prospective study participants. Blood samples from the prospective study were shipped frozen or at room temperature prior to DNA extraction.

The immunoSEQ Assay, a bias-controlled multiplex PCR, was used to amplify TCRbeta CDR3 regions from genomic DNA. As for the original processing: Within the assay, amplification of reference gene primers was used to estimate how many nucleated cells each sample contained. To quantify the absolute abundance of each unique TCRbeta CDR3 rearrangement, sequence reads were collapsed and filtered. For each sample, productive Simpson clonality was calculated as the square root of Simpson's diversity index over productive rearrangements. The source is immuneACCESS, and TCRdb retained only in-frame sequences with V and J called. Part of the clones is not carried over; for the studies checked, unresolved V genes explain less than half of this, and the remainder is unexplained. V and J calls and clone size come straight from that table; D and trimming were deduced from the DNA. The sample contains under 200,000 clones, around nine tenths of them found a single time. The top ten clones comprise around 0.77% of the sample.

At the junction V is shortened by 3 bases and J by 4 bases, with 10 bases in between. The CDR3 contains 14 residues, cysteine and phenylalanine counted. Only the CDR3 DNA stays, 42 bases, in frame from base 1. CDR1 and CDR2, looked up from the germline V gene, are SNHLY and FYNNEI. This entry comes from a study of blood T cell repertoires in COVID-19 (dated by TCRdb to 2019 to 2021). Study-level background: Samples from collaborators originated in the United States, Italy and Spain and spanned both the acute and convalescent phases of COVID-19. The material from the prospective study consisted of cDNA or gDNA derived from T cells, B-cell-depleted T cells, or PBMCs. Subjects who had been exposed to COVID-19, were actively infected with it, or had recovered from it provided the deeply sampled blood TCRbeta repertoires that made up the dataset. A freely available public database, intended as a resource for researchers studying the immune response to SARS-CoV-2, is where the repertoires were released. Samples were obtained from the ongoing ImmuneRACE study (first 160 participants) and from 1,200 or so subjects provided by 6 global collaborators. A de-identified subject ID, COVID-19 status, age in years and sex were almost always included in the sample metadata. Where available, HLA class I and class II types were obtained from metadata supplied by the sample provider rather than from assay-based typing. Results and caveats for the whole study, not just this receptor: How much clinical and demographic metadata was included differed by source and by participant, and the metadata was provided uncurated.

This receptor was taken from a woman aged 18-29 years who had recovered from COVID-19. Specimen: PBMCs or T cells enriched from blood (not recorded which). The chain joins TRBV2 to TRBJ2-1, with the D segment identity uncertain. The CDR3 sequence is CASSERPDYNEQFF. The nucleotides are TGTGCCAGCAGTGAGAGGCCAGATTACAATGAGCAGTTCTTC.